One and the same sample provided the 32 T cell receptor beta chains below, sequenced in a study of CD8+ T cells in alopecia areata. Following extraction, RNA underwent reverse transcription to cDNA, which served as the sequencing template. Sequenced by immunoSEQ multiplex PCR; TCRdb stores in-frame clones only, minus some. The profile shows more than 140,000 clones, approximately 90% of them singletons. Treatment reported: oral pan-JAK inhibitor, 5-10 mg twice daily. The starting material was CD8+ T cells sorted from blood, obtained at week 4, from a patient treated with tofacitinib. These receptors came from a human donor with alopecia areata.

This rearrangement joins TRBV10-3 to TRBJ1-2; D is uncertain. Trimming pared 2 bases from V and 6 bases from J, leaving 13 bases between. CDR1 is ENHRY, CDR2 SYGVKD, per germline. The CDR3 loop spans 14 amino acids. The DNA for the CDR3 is TGTGCCATCAGTGAGGGATCTACGTATGATGGCTACACCTTC. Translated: CAISEGSTYDGYTF.

CDR3 sequence: CASRVAGLAGELFF. For the CDR3, the DNA is TGTGCCAGCAGAGTTGCAGGGTTGGCCGGGGAGCTGTTTTTT. This chain joins TRBV6-1 and TRBJ2-2; the D gene is possibly TRBD1 (5 bases). Per germline, CDR1 MNHNS and CDR2 SASEGT. This CDR3 has 14 residues. V was cut by 6 bases and J by 6 bases, with 14 bases left in between.

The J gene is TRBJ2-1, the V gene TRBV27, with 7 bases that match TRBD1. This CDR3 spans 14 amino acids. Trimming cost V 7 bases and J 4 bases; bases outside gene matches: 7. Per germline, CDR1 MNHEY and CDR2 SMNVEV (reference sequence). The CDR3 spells CASTVTGLYNEQFF. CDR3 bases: TGTGCCAGCACCGTGACAGGGCTTTACAATGAGCAGTTCTTC.

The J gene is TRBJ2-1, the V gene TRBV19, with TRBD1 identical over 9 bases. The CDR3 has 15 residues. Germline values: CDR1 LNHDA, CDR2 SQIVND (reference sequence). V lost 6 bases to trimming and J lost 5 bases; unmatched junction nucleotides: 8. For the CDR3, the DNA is TGTGCCAGTAGCCCTAACAGGGGGCCGGACAATGAGCAGTTCTTC. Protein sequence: CASSPNRGPDNEQFF.

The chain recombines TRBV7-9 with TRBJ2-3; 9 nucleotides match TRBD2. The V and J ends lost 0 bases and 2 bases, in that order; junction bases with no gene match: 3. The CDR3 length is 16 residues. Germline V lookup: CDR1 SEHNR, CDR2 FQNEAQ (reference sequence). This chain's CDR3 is CASSLASGSLTDTQYF. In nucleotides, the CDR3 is TGTGCCAGCAGCTTAGCTAGCGGGAGCCTCACAGATACGCAGTATTTT.

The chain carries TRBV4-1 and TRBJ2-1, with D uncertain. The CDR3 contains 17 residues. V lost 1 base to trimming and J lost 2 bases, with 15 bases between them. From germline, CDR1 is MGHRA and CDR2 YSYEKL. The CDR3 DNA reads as TGCGCCAGCAGCCAAGGGGTAGGCCTACGCCCCTACAATGAGCAGTTCTTC. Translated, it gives CASSQGVGLRPYNEQFF.

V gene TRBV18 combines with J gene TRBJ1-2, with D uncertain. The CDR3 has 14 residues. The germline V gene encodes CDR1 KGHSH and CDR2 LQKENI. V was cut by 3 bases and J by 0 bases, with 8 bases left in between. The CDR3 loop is CASSPYGTNYGYTF. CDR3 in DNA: TGTGCCAGCTCACCGTACGGGACTAACTATGGCTACACCTTC.

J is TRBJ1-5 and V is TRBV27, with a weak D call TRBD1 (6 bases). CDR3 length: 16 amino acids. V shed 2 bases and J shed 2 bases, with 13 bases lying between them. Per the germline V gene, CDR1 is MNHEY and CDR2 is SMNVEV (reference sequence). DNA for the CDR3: TGTGCCAGCAGTTTACGGGGGGGCGCGGGCAATCAGCCCCAGCATTTT. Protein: CASSLRGGAGNQPQHF.

The CDR3: CASSPSGGNTDTQYF. CDR3 nucleotide sequence: TGTGCCAGCAGTCCTAGCGGGGGGAACACAGATACGCAGTATTTT. V gene TRBV7-3 combines with J gene TRBJ2-3; 11 nucleotides align to TRBD2. V dropped 6 bases and J dropped 2; count of bases not matched to a gene: 4. Germline CDR1 is SGHTA and CDR2 is FQGTGA. This CDR3 has 15 residues.

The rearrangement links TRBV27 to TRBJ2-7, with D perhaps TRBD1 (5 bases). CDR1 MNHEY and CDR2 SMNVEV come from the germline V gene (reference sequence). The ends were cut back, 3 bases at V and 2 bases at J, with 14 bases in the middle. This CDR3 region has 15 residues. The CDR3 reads CASSFKGVGAYEQYF. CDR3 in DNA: TGTGCCAGCAGTTTTAAAGGGGTGGGTGCCTACGAGCAGTACTTC.

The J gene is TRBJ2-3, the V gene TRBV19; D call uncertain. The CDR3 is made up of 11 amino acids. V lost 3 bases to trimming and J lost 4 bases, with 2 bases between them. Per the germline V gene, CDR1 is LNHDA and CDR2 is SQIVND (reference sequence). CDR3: CASSMADTQYF. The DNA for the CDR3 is TGTGCCAGTAGTATGGCAGATACGCAGTATTTT.

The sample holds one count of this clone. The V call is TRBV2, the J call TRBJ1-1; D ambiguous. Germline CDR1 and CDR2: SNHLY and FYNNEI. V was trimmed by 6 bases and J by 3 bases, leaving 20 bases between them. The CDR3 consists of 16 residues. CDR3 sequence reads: CASRAALGVADTEAFF. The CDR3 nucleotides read TGTGCCAGCAGGGCGGCTCTCGGGGTGGCGGACACTGAAGCTTTCTTT.

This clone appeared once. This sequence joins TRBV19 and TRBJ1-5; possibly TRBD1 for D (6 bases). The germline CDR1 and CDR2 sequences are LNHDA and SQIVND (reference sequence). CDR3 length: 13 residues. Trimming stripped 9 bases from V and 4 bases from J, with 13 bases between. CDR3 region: CASSWGANQPQHF. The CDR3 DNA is TGTGCCAGCTCCTGGGGGGCGAATCAGCCCCAGCATTTT.

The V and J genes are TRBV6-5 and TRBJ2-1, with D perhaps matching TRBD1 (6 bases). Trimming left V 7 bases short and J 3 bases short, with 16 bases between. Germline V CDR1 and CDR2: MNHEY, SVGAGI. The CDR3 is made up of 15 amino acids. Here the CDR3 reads CASTDGTSGYNEQFF. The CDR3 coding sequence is TGTGCCAGCACCGACGGGACATCGGGCTACAATGAGCAGTTCTTC.

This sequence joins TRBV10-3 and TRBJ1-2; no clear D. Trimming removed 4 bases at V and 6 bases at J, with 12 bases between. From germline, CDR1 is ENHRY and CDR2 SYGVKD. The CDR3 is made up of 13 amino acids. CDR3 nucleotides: TGTGCCATCAGTGGTGAAGGGATGGATGGCTACACCTTC. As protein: CAISGEGMDGYTF.

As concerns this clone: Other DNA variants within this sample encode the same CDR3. In DNA, the CDR3 is TGCGCCAGCAGCCAGGGGCCCAGCTACGAGCAGTACTTC. Its translation is CASSQGPSYEQYF. The chain is built from TRBV4-1 and TRBJ2-7, with a tentative D call TRBD1 (5 bases). CDR1 and CDR2 (germline): MGHRA, YSYEKL. There are 13 residues in the CDR3. V was clipped by 3 bases and J by 3 bases, with 9 bases between them.

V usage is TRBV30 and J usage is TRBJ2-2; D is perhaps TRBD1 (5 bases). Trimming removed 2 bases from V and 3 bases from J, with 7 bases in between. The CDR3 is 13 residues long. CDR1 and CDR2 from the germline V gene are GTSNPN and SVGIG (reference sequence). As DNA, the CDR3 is TGTGCCTGGAGTTCAGGGCACACCGGGGAGCTGTTTTTT. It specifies CAWSSGHTGELFF.

The CDR3 loop reads CASSSPGYEQYF. The CDR3 coding sequence is TGTGCCAGCAGCTCCCCCGGGTACGAGCAGTACTTC. This chain links TRBV6-5 with TRBJ2-7; D is unclear. Germline V gene data show CDR1 as MNHEY and CDR2 as SVGAGI. Trimming cost V 6 bases and J 4 bases, with 10 bases left between them. The CDR3 is made up of 12 amino acids.

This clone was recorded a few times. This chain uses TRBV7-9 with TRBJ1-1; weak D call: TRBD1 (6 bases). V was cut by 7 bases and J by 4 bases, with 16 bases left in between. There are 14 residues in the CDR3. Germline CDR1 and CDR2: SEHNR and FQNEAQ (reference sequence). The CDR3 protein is CASTGPGGSTEAFF. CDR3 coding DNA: TGTGCCAGCACCGGCCCGGGGGGCAGCACTGAAGCTTTCTTT.

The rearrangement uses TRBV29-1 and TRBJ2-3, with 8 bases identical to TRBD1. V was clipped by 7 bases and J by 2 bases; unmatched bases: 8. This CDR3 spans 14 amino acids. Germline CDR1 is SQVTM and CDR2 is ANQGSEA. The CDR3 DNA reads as TGCAGCGCCGACCCGGGACAGGACACAGATACGCAGTATTTT. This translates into CSADPGQDTDTQYF.

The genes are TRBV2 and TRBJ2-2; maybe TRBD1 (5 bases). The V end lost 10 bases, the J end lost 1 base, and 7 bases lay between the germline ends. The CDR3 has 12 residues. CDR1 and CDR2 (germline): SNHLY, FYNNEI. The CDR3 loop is CATQENTGELFF. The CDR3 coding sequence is TGTGCCACACAGGAGAACACCGGGGAGCTGTTTTTT.

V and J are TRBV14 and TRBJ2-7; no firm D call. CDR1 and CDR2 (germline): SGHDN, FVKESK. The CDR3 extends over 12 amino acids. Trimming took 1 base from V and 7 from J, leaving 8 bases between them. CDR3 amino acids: CASSQVMGEQYF. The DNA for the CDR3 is TGTGCCAGCAGCCAAGTGATGGGGGAGCAGTACTTC.

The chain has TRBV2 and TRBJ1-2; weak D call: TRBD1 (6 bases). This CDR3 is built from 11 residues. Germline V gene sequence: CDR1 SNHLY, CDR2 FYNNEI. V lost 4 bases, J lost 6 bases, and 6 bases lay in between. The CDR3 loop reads CASSAGDGYTF. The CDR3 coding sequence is TGTGCCAGCAGTGCAGGGGATGGCTACACCTTC.

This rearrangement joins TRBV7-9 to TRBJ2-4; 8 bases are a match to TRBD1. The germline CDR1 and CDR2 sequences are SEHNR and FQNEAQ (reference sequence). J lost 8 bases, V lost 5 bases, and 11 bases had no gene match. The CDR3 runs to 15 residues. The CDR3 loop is CASSEASGGRDIQYF. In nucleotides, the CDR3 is TGTGCCAGCAGCGAGGCCTCAGGGGGCAGGGACATTCAGTACTTC.

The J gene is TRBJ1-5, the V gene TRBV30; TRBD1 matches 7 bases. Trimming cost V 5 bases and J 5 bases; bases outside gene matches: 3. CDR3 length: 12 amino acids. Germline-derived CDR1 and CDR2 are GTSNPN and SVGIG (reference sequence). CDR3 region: CAWGQEDQPQHF. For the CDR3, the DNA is TGTGCCTGGGGACAGGAGGATCAGCCCCAGCATTTT.

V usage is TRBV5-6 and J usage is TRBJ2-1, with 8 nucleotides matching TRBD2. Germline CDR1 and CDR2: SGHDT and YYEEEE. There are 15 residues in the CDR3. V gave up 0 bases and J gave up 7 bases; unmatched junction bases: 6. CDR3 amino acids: CASSLAPGGANEQFF. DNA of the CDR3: TGTGCCAGCAGCTTGGCACCCGGGGGGGCGAATGAGCAGTTCTTC.

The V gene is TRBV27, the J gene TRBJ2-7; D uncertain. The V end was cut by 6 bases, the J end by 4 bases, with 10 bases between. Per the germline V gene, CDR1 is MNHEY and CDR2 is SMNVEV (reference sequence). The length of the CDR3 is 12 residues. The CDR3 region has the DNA TGTGCCAGCAGCCTGACTGGGTACGAGCAGTACTTC. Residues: CASSLTGYEQYF.

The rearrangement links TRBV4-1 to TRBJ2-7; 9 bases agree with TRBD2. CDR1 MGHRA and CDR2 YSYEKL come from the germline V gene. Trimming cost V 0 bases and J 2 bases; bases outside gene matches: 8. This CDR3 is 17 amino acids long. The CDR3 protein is CASSQDSFLAGAYEQYF. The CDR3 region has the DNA TGCGCCAGCAGCCAAGATTCCTTTTTAGCGGGAGCCTACGAGCAGTACTTC.

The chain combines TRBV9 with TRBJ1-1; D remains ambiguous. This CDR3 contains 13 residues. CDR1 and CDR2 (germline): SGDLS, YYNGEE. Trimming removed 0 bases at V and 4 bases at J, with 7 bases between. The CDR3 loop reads CASSVDRFTEAFF. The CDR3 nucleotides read TGTGCCAGCAGCGTAGATCGGTTCACTGAAGCTTTCTTT.

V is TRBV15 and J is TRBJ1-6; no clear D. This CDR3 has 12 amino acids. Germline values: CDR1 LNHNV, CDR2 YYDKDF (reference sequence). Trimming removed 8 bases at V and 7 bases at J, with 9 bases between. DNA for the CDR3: TGTGCCACCCGCCCAGAGAATTCACCCCTCCACTTT. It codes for CATRPENSPLHF. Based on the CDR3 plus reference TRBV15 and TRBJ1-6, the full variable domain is DAMVIQNPRYQVTQFGKPVTLSCSQTLNHNVMYWYQQKSSQAPKLLFHYYDKDFNNEADTPDNFQSRRPNTSFCFLDIRSPGLGDTAMYLCATRPENSPLHFGNGTRLTVT.

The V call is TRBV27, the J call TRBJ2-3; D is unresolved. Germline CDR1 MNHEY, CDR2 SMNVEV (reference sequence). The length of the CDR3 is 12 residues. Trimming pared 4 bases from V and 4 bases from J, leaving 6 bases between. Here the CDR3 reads CASSSSSDTQYF. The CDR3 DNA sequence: TGTGCCAGCAGTTCGAGCTCAGATACGCAGTATTTT.

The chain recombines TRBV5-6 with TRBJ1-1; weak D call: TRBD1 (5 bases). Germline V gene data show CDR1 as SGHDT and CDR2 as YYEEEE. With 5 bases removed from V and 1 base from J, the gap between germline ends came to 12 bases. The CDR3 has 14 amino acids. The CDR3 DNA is TGTGCCAGCAGTTCAGGGAGGGGGAACACTGAAGCTTTCTTT. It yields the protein CASSSGRGNTEAFF.